The 17 T cell receptor beta chains reported below all come from one sample, sequenced in a study of identical twins. In TCRdb, the 5' RACE reads were re-called with MiXCR into one record per CDR3 protein. The profile covers 690,000 or so distinct CDR3 sequences, with 8.6% appearing a single time and around 0.98% taken by the ten largest. This sample also appeared in a second study, on yellow fever vaccine responses in identical twins.

The specimen was PBMCs. All receptors derive from a woman aged 18-29 years in good health.

The table lists this clonotype with a few counts. The J gene is TRBJ2-1, the V gene TRBV27; D possibly corresponds to TRBD1 (6 bases). The V gene's germline CDR1 is MNHEY and CDR2 SMNVEV (reference sequence). The length of the CDR3 is 16 residues. Trimming removed 6 bases at V and 7 bases at J, with 22 bases between. The CDR3 coding sequence is TGTGCCAGCAGAAATGACCGGACAGTAGGAGTGAATGAGCAGTTCTTC. Residues: CASRNDRTVGVNEQFF.

V and J are TRBV5-8 and TRBJ2-1; D ambiguous. The CDR3 runs 13 residues. V was clipped by 4 bases and J by 8 bases, with 13 bases between them. Germline lookup yields CDR1 SGHTS and CDR2 YDEGEE. This chain's CDR3 is CASSPGLWDEQFF. The CDR3 bases are TGTGCCAGCAGCCCTGGGCTCTGGGATGAGCAGTTCTTC.

V is TRBV7-9 and J is TRBJ2-7; 7 nucleotides match TRBD2. The CDR3 is 15 amino acids. With V trimmed by 3 bases and J by 5 bases, 10 bases remained unmatched. Germline-derived CDR1 and CDR2 are SEHNR and FQNEAQ (reference sequence). The CDR3 protein is CASSLGRGVRDEQYF. Here the CDR3 DNA reads TGTGCCAGCAGCTTGGGTCGGGGGGTTCGGGACGAGCAGTACTTC.

This clonotype was counted between two and nine times. This rearrangement joins TRBV20-1 to TRBJ1-2; tentative D call: TRBD1 (6 bases). Germline lookup yields CDR1 DFQATT and CDR2 SNEGSKA (reference sequence). This CDR3 comprises 14 residues. V gave up 5 bases and J gave up 6 bases, with 19 bases separating them. The chain's CDR3 is CSARPPQGTNGYTF. The CDR3 coding sequence is TGCAGTGCTCGACCTCCCCAGGGGACGAATGGCTACACCTTC.

The chain joins TRBV5-6 to TRBJ2-2; D may be TRBD2 (5 bases). This CDR3 comprises 16 residues. Between the trimmed V and J ends, which lost 1 base and 0 bases, there was a span of 10 bases. The germline CDR1 and CDR2 sequences are SGHDT and YYEEEE. In nucleotides, the CDR3 is TGTGCCAGCAGCTTGCAGTTAGCGCCGAACACCGGGGAGCTGTTTTTT. It translates to CASSLQLAPNTGELFF.

The V call is TRBV20-1, the J call TRBJ1-1; D remains unclear. The CDR3 has 11 amino acids. Trimming took 7 bases from V and 2 from J, leaving 8 bases between them. Germline V lookup: CDR1 DFQATT, CDR2 SNEGSKA (reference sequence). This CDR3 reads CSGKENTEAFF. DNA for the CDR3: TGCAGTGGGAAGGAAAACACTGAAGCTTTCTTT.

The chain has TRBV12-3 or TRBV12-4 and TRBJ2-4; 14 bases are shared with TRBD2. Trimming took 7 bases from V and 3 from J; bases not matched to a gene: 5. The CDR3 runs 16 residues. CDR3 residues: CASTSGLAGVKNIQYF. The CDR3 nucleotides are TGTGCCAGCACCTCGGGACTAGCGGGAGTCAAAAACATTCAGTACTTC.

This clonotype was observed a handful of times. The genes are TRBV7-9 and TRBJ2-1, with TRBD2 as a possible D gene (6 bases). The CDR3 totals 14 residues. V lost 9 bases, J lost 3 bases, and 15 bases lay in between. The V gene's germline CDR1 is SEHNR and CDR2 FQNEAQ (reference sequence). CDR3 DNA sequence: TGTGCCAGTACCCCCGGGACTCTCTACAATGAGCAGTTCTTC. It specifies CASTPGTLYNEQFF.

The V call is TRBV4-3, the J call TRBJ2-1; 15 bases agree with TRBD2. Germline CDR1 is LGHNA and CDR2 is YSLEER. V shed 3 bases, J shed 8 bases, and the junction held 11 bases outside the gene matches. There are 18 residues in the CDR3. The chain's CDR3 is CASSQGLGTSGRPDEQFF. The DNA of the CDR3 is TGCGCCAGCAGCCAGGGATTAGGGACTAGCGGGAGGCCCGATGAGCAGTTCTTC.

There are many counts of this clonotype. CDR3 DNA: TGCGCCAGCAGCATCCAAACGGAGGATACGCAGTATTTT. Its protein product is CASSIQTEDTQYF. This chain connects TRBV5-1 to TRBJ2-3; D ambiguous. Trimming shortened V by 4 bases and J by 6 bases, and 12 bases separated the two germline ends. This CDR3 has 13 residues. Germline V CDR1 and CDR2: SGHRS, YFSETQ. Variable domain in full (rest from reference TRBV5-1 and TRBJ2-3): KAGVTQTPRYLIKTRGQQVTLSCSPISGHRSVSWYQQTPGQGLQFLFEYFSETQRNKGNFPGRFSGRQFSNSRSEMNVSTLELGDSALYLCASSIQTEDTQYFGPGTRLTVL.

This clonotype came up a few times. The chain has TRBV12-3 or TRBV12-4 and TRBJ1-6; D may be TRBD1 (5 bases). V was pared by 4 bases and J by 7 bases, with 14 bases between. CDR3 length: 15 amino acids. CDR3 loop: CASSSGQGKNSPLHF. CDR3 DNA sequence: TGTGCCAGCAGTTCGGGTCAGGGTAAGAATTCACCCCTCCACTTT.

Points on this clonotype: This clone may be a read error of a much larger clone one base away. V and J are TRBV12-3 or TRBV12-4 and TRBJ2-5; D ambiguous. The CDR3 loop spans 10 amino acids. CDR3 protein: CASREENQYF. The CDR3 bases are TGTGCCAGCAGGGAAGAGAACCAGTACTTC.

Remarks on this clonotype: Being one base from a much bigger clone, this may be a read error. The chain links TRBV12-3 or TRBV12-4 to TRBJ2-1; 9 nucleotides match TRBD2. V was clipped by 11 bases and J by 5 bases; unmatched bases: 13. The CDR3 consists of 15 residues. The CDR3 sequence is CACVAGGKNHNEQFF. CDR3 in DNA: TGTGCCTGCGTGGCGGGGGGGAAAAATCACAATGAGCAGTTCTTC.

In its sample, this clonotype was seen a few times. The chain carries TRBV3-1 and TRBJ2-7; no clear D gene. The CDR3 runs to 13 residues. V shed 1 base and J shed 4 bases, with 8 bases lying between them. Germline loops: CDR1 LGHDT, CDR2 YNNKEL (reference sequence). The CDR3 nucleotides are TGTGCCAGCAGCCAAGCGTGGCAGTACGAGCAGTACTTC. Its translation: CASSQAWQYEQYF.

V and J are TRBV27 and TRBJ2-5; 7 nucleotides line up with TRBD2. CDR3 length: 15 residues. Germline trimming cut 5 bases from V and 0 bases from J; bases unmatched to any gene: 6. Germline V lookup: CDR1 MNHEY, CDR2 SMNVEV (reference sequence). The CDR3 DNA is TGTGCCAGCAGTCTCGGAGCGGGGAACCAAGAGACCCAGTACTTC. This encodes CASSLGAGNQETQYF.

This clonotype was recorded many times. The chain uses TRBV5-1 and TRBJ2-3; TRBD2 matches at 7 bases. Germline CDR1 SGHRS, CDR2 YFSETQ. J gave up 10 bases and V 4 bases, and 6 bases lay outside the gene matches. The CDR3 consists of 12 residues. The CDR3 coding sequence is TGCGCCAGCAGCACCGCGGGGGACGCGCAGTATTTT. It codes for CASSTAGDAQYF.

This clonotype was observed many times. V usage is TRBV7-9 and J usage is TRBJ2-7; unclear D gene. Germline V lookup: CDR1 SEHNR, CDR2 FQNEAQ (reference sequence). Between the trimmed V and J ends, which lost 5 bases and 3 bases, there was a span of 11 bases. The CDR3 is made up of 13 amino acids. CDR3 residues: CASSADRFYEQYF. The DNA of the CDR3 is TGTGCCAGCAGCGCGGACCGTTTCTACGAGCAGTACTTC.